This TCR beta chain was captured in a study of T cell responses to AZD1222 COVID-19 vaccine. Whole-study findings and limits: Dominant CD4 TCR responses targeted spike regions 160-218 and 743-854.

The CDR3 consists of 14 residues. Trimming left V 6 bases short and J 2 bases short, with 13 bases between. Germline-derived CDR1 and CDR2 are KGHSH and LQKENI. As regards this clone: What it binds is not known.

Generated by immunoSEQ multiplex PCR, the TCRdb table keeps only in-frame clones and is missing some. This sample has 100,000 to 150,000 clones, with 87% found just once. This chain uses TRBV18 with TRBJ1-1; D gene unclear. Source: peripheral blood, taken on day 0 of AZD1222 vaccination. The source is an adult in good health. This chain's CDR3 is CASSYSGVNTEAFF. As DNA, the CDR3 is TGTGCCAGCTCCTACAGCGGAGTCAACACTGAAGCTTTCTTT. Supplemented by reference TRBV18 and TRBJ1-1, the full variable domain reads NAGVMQNPRHLVRRRGQEARLRCSPMKGHSHVYWYRQLPEEGLKFMVYLQKENIIDESGMPKERFSAEFPKEGPSILRIQQVVRGDSAAYFCASSYSGVNTEAFFGQGTRLTVV.